The present T cell receptor (beta chain) was sequenced within a study of cytomegalovirus exposure and HLA in healthy donors. Study findings and constraints: Cytomegalovirus association was listed for about 170 TCR beta chains. Using the classifier, cytomegalovirus status was reportedly diagnosed with high specificity and sensitivity.

Assay used: immunoSEQ multiplex PCR; TCRdb lists only in-frame clones, some missing. The sample carries 120,000 to 150,000 clones, 87% recorded once. V lost 2 bases and J lost 4, with 12 bases in between. The CDR3 covers 14 residues. Germline V CDR1 and CDR2: SGHRS, YFSETQ. In the case of this clone: Its antigen is unidentified.

This sequence was found in a man between 18 and 35 years old in good health and CMV-seropositive. The gene calls are TRBV5-1 and TRBJ1-2, with D perhaps TRBD1 (5 bases). The material sequenced was PBMCs. CDR3 sequence reads: CASSLSSGTYGYTF. Written as DNA, the CDR3 is TGCGCCAGCAGCTTAAGTAGCGGGACCTATGGCTACACCTTC.